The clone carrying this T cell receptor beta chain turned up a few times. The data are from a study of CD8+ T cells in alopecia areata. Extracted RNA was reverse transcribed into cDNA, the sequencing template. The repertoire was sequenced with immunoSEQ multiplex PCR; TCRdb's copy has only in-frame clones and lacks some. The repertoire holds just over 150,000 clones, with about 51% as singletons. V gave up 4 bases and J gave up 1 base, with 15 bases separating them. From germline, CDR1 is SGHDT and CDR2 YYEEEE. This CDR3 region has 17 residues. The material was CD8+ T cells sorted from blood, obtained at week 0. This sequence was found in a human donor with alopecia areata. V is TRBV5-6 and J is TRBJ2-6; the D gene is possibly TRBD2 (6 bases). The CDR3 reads CASSPLEGSSGANVLTF. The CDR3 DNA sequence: TGTGCCAGCAGCCCGTTGGAGGGGTCGTCTGGGGCCAACGTCCTGACTTTC.